The text below deals with one T cell receptor (beta chain). The data were obtained in a study of blood T cell repertoires in COVID-19. The wider study: COVID-19 samples collected from the United States, Italy and Spain covered acute and convalescent phases. T cells, B-cell-depleted T cells, or PBMCs supplied cDNA or gDNA.

TCRdb keeps only in-frame clones here, not all; method: immunoSEQ multiplex PCR. There are tens of thousands of clones in the sample; about 88% occur only once, and 5.1% lies in the top ten. The CDR3 sequence is 16 residues long. Germline V gene sequence: CDR1 GTSNPN, CDR2 SVGIG (reference sequence). The V end lost 1 base, the J end lost 0 bases, and 12 bases lay between the germline ends. Sequencing was done on a sample of peripheral blood. This rearrangement joins TRBV30 to TRBJ1-4; TRBD1 is a possible D gene (5 bases). This receptor was identified in a man aged 40-49 years with acute or convalescent COVID-19. In DNA, the CDR3 is TGTGCCTGGAGTGGGGGCGGGGCCGCAACTAATGAAAAACTGTTTTTT. It codes for CAWSGGGAATNEKLFF.